This entry lists 21 T cell receptor beta chains sequenced from one sample in a study of CD8+ T cells in alopecia areata. Sequencing templates came from extracted RNA that was reverse transcribed into cDNA. The table came from immunoSEQ multiplex PCR; TCRdb's copy has only in-frame clones and leaves some out. The table has 270,000 or so clones, roughly 50% seen once. Treatment: oral pan-JAK inhibitor, 5-10 mg twice daily. The sequencing here drew on CD4+ T cells sorted from blood, taken at week 24, from a patient treated with tofacitinib. All receptors come from a human donor with alopecia areata.

The rearrangement uses TRBV29-1 and TRBJ2-5; a weak D match, TRBD1 (6 bases). This CDR3 comprises 15 residues. The V end lost 2 bases, the J end lost 7 bases, and 20 bases lay between the germline ends. Germline V gene lookup returns CDR1 SQVTM and CDR2 ANQGSEA. The CDR3 loop is CSVERAGVALGTQYF. Written as DNA, the CDR3 is TGCAGCGTTGAAAGGGCAGGGGTCGCCTTGGGGACCCAGTACTTC.

The CDR3 loop reads CASSMDRVYGYTF. The DNA of the CDR3 is TGTGCCAGCAGTATGGACAGGGTCTATGGCTACACCTTC. The chain combines TRBV27 with TRBJ1-2; 8 bases are shared with TRBD1. V trimming: 5 bases; J trimming: 4 bases; junction bases outside the gene matches: 3. The germline CDR1 and CDR2 sequences are MNHEY and SMNVEV (reference sequence). The CDR3 contains 13 residues.

V usage is TRBV28 and J usage is TRBJ1-1, with a weak D call TRBD1 (6 bases). Trimming stripped 8 bases from V and 0 bases from J, with 10 bases between. This CDR3 is built from 13 residues. Germline CDR1 and CDR2: MDHEN and SYDVKM. The CDR3 sequence is CASSGELNTEAFF. The CDR3 nucleotides are TGTGCCAGCTCAGGGGAGTTGAACACTGAAGCTTTCTTT.

The V and J genes are TRBV28 and TRBJ2-6; D not certain. Trimming removed 8 bases at V and 1 base at J, with 3 bases between. Germline V gives CDR1 MDHEN, CDR2 SYDVKM. The CDR3 covers 12 residues. CDR3 DNA: TGTGCCAGCGCTTCTGGGGCCAACGTCCTGACTTTC. Residues: CASASGANVLTF. Full variable domain (remainder filled in from reference TRBV28 and TRBJ2-6): DVKVTQSSRYLVKRTGEKVFLECVQDMDHENMFWYRQDPGLGLRLIYFSYDVKMKEKGDIPEGYSVSREKKERFSLILESASTNQTSMYLCASASGANVLTFGAGSRLTVL.

The genes are TRBV6-5 and TRBJ2-2, with D perhaps given as TRBD1 or TRBD2 (6 bases each). The CDR3 spans 14 residues. Trimming removed 7 bases from V and 5 bases from J, with 14 bases in between. CDR1 and CDR2 (germline): MNHEY, SVGAGI. This chain's CDR3 is CASISPGATGELFF. The CDR3 DNA follows: TGTGCCAGCATCTCTCCGGGGGCGACCGGGGAGCTGTTTTTT.

This clone was counted between two and nine times. This chain connects TRBV4-2 to TRBJ1-2; D possibly corresponds to TRBD1 (6 bases). There are 15 residues in the CDR3. V shed 2 bases and J shed 3 bases, with 13 bases lying between them. Germline CDR1 reads LGHNA; CDR2 reads YNFKEQ. The CDR3 DNA reads TGTGCCAGCAGCCAACCCAGGGGCGTTTACTATGGCTACACCTTC. It is translated as CASSQPRGVYYGYTF.

This chain uses TRBV6-5 with TRBJ2-7; TRBD1 might be the D (5 bases). Germline loops: CDR1 MNHEY, CDR2 SVGAGI. Trimming took off 0 bases at V and 2 bases at J, with 11 bases between the two ends. This CDR3 contains 15 residues. CDR3 in DNA: TGTGCCAGCAGTTACTCGAGTACAGGAACCTACGAGCAGTACTTC. Encoded protein: CASSYSSTGTYEQYF.

This clone was recorded once. The genes are TRBV7-2 and TRBJ2-5, with no clear D. Germline loops: CDR1 SGHTA, CDR2 FQGNSA. This CDR3 region has 14 residues. Trimming shortened V by 1 base and J by 7 bases, and 13 bases separated the two germline ends. CDR3 protein: CASSLDIGMGTQYF. In nucleotides, the CDR3 is TGTGCCAGCAGCTTAGACATCGGAATGGGGACCCAGTACTTC.

V gene TRBV23-1 combines with J gene TRBJ2-4; D might be TRBD2 (5 bases). TRBV23-1 is classed as an ORF, of uncertain function. CDR3 size: 17 residues. V lost 11 bases to trimming and J lost 3 bases, with 26 bases between them. CDR3 protein: CADKPAAEGGDKNIQYF. The CDR3 region has the DNA TGCGCCGACAAGCCCGCCGCCGAGGGTGGGGACAAAAACATTCAGTACTTC.

This clone was seen only once. The J gene is TRBJ1-5, the V gene TRBV5-6; D is uncertain. Trimming took off 3 bases at V and 4 bases at J, with 8 bases between the two ends. The CDR3 contains 13 residues. The germline V gene encodes CDR1 SGHDT and CDR2 YYEEEE. Here the CDR3 reads CASSSSGNQPQHF. Written as DNA, the CDR3 is TGTGCCAGCAGCTCCAGTGGAAATCAGCCCCAGCATTTT.

The rearrangement uses TRBV6-1 and TRBJ2-2, with D unresolved. The CDR3 spans 14 residues. Germline V gene sequence: CDR1 MNHNS, CDR2 SASEGT. V gave up 7 bases and J gave up 2 bases, with 11 bases separating them. The CDR3 sequence is CASKGPLNTGELFF. Written as DNA, the CDR3 is TGTGCCAGCAAGGGTCCGCTAAACACCGGGGAGCTGTTTTTT.

This clone was observed a few times. The chain has TRBV12-5 and TRBJ2-3; the match to TRBD2 covers 11 bases. Germline assignment: CDR1 LGHNT and CDR2 FRNRAP. The CDR3 is 17 residues long. V lost 0 bases, J lost 3 bases, and 5 bases stayed unmatched. This CDR3 is CASGLVLAGEITDTQYF. The CDR3 coding sequence is TGTGCTAGTGGTTTGGTACTAGCGGGGGAAATAACAGATACGCAGTATTTT.

The CDR3 coding sequence is TGTGCCAGTAGTGCGAGCACAGATACGCAGTATTTT. Translation gives CASSASTDTQYF. The V call is TRBV19, the J call TRBJ2-3; D gene unclear. The CDR3 runs to 12 residues. Germline V gene sequence: CDR1 LNHDA, CDR2 SQIVND (reference sequence). Trimming pared 5 bases from V and 0 bases from J, leaving 3 bases between.

The V call is TRBV4-1, the J call TRBJ1-1; unclear D gene. Trimming pared 1 base from V and 0 bases from J, leaving 6 bases between. Per the germline V gene, CDR1 is MGHRA and CDR2 is YSYEKL. The CDR3 totals 14 residues. DNA of the CDR3: TGCGCCAGCAGCCAAGGACCCCTGAACACTGAAGCTTTCTTT. Protein: CASSQGPLNTEAFF.

The DNA for the CDR3 is TGCAGCGTTCTTGCAGAGCCGTTGGAGCAGTACTTC. It specifies CSVLAEPLEQYF. The V and J genes are TRBV29-1 and TRBJ2-7, with unresolved D. V was shortened by 5 bases and J by 7 bases, with 15 bases between the two germline ends. The CDR3 sequence is 12 residues long. Germline V lookup: CDR1 SQVTM, CDR2 ANQGSEA.

This clone was found once. The genes are TRBV29-1 and TRBJ2-7, with TRBD1 matching over 9 bases. Germline V gene lookup returns CDR1 SQVTM and CDR2 ANQGSEA. V lost 6 bases, J lost 4 bases, and 7 bases stayed unmatched. The CDR3 runs to 13 residues. CDR3 bases: TGCAGCGTGACCGGGACAGGGCTTTACGAGCAGTACTTC. It translates to CSVTGTGLYEQYF.

The CDR3 region is CAWRNQGALNTGELFF. CDR3 nucleotides: TGTGCCTGGAGAAACCAGGGGGCGCTGAACACCGGGGAGCTGTTTTTT. V usage is TRBV30 and J usage is TRBJ2-2, with 8 bases fitting TRBD1. CDR3 size: 16 residues. Trimming at V came to 3 bases and at J to 1 base, leaving 7 bases not matched to a gene. Looked up from germline, CDR1 is GTSNPN and CDR2 is SVGIG (reference sequence).

The CDR3 protein is CSVDFGLSDTQYF. The CDR3 DNA reads TGCAGCGTTGATTTCGGGTTATCAGATACGCAGTATTTT. The chain links TRBV29-1 to TRBJ2-3; D ambiguous. This CDR3 region has 13 residues. Germline assignment: CDR1 SQVTM and CDR2 ANQGSEA. V was shortened by 3 bases and J by 4 bases, with 11 bases between the two germline ends.

The chain recombines TRBV11-2 with TRBJ1-1; no reliable D call. This CDR3 spans 13 amino acids. Trimming left V 5 bases short and J 1 base short, with 8 bases between. Germline assignment: CDR1 SGHAT and CDR2 FQNNGV. This CDR3 reads CASSTTENTEAFF. The CDR3 DNA follows: TGTGCCAGCAGCACCACAGAGAACACTGAAGCTTTCTTT.

V gene TRBV30 combines with J gene TRBJ1-6; TRBD1 matches 8 bases. Losses at the gene ends were 3 bases for V and 5 bases for J; bases not matched to a gene: 6. The CDR3 totals 15 residues. Germline CDR1 and CDR2: GTSNPN and SVGIG (reference sequence). CDR3 in amino acids: CAWRPTGGDNSPLHF. In DNA, the CDR3 is TGTGCCTGGAGACCAACAGGGGGTGATAATTCACCCCTCCACTTT.

This rearrangement joins TRBV30 to TRBJ1-1, with D perhaps TRBD1 (5 bases). V lost 0 bases, J lost 1 base, and 12 bases lay in between. Germline assignment: CDR1 GTSNPN and CDR2 SVGIG (reference sequence). CDR3 length: 15 residues. The CDR3 region has the DNA TGTGCCTGGAGTGTACCAGACAGACAGAACACTGAAGCTTTCTTT. Protein sequence: CAWSVPDRQNTEAFF.